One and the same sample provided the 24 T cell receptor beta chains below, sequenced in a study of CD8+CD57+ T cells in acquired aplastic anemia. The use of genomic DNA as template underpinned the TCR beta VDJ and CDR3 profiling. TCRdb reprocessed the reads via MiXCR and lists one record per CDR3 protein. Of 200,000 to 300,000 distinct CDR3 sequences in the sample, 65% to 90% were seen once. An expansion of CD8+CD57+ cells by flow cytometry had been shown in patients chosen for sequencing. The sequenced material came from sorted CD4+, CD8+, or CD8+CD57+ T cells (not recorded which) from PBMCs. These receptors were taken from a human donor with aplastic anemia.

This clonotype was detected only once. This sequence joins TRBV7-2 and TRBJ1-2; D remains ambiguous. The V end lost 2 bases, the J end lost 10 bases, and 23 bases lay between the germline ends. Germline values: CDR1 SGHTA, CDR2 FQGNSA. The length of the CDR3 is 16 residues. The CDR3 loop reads CASSLRDSGRESTYTF. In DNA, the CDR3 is TGTGCCAGCAGCTTACGAGATAGCGGGAGGGAAAGCACCTACACCTTC.

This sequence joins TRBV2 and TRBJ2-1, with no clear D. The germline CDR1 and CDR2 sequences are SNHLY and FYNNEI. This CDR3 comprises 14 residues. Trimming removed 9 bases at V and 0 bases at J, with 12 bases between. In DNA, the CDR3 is TGTGCCAGTCCCCGGCTTACCTCCTACAATGAGCAGTTCTTC. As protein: CASPRLTSYNEQFF.

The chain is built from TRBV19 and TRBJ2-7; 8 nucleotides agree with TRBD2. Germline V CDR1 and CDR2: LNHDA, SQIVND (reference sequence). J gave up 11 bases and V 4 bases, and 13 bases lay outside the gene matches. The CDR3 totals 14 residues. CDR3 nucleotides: TGTGCCAGTAGTAACGCGGGGGGTTCCTACGATGAGTACTTC. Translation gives CASSNAGGSYDEYF.

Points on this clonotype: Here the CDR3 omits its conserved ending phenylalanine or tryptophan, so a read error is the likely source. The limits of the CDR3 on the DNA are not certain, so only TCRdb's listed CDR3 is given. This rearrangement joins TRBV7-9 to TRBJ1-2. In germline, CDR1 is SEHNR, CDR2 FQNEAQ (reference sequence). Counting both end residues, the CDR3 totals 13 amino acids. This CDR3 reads CASSLVGDRGCAC.

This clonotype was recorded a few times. In DNA, the CDR3 is TGCAGCGTGGGAATAACACTGAGGCCTTTCTTT. Its translation is CSVGITLRPFF. This chain uses TRBV29-1 with TRBJ1-1; D not resolved. Trimming pared 6 bases from V and 12 bases from J, leaving 17 bases between. The CDR3 sequence is 11 residues long. The germline V gene has CDR1 SQVTM and CDR2 ANQGSEA.

The CDR3 loop is CASRDGVTDTQYF. CDR3 bases: TGTGCCAGCAGGGACGGGGTGACAGATACGCAGTATTTT. The genes are TRBV2 and TRBJ1-2, with a weak D call TRBD2 (5 bases). The closer fit of TRBJ2-3 to the DNA end suggests the J call may be wrong. The germline V gene has CDR1 SNHLY and CDR2 FYNNEI. The CDR3 covers 13 residues.

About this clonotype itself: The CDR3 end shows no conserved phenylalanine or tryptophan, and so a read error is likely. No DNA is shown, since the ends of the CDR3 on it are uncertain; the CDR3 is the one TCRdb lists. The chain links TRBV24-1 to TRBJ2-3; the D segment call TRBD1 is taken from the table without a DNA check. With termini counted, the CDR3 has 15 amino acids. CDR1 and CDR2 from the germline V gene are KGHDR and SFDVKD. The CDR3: CATSDKKTGTGEQTI.

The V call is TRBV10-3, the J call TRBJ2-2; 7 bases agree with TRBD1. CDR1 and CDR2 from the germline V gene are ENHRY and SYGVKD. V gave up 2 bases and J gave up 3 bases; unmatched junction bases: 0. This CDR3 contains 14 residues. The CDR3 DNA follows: TGTGCCATCAGTGAGACAGGGGACACCGGGGAGCTGTTTTTT. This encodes CAISETGDTGELFF.

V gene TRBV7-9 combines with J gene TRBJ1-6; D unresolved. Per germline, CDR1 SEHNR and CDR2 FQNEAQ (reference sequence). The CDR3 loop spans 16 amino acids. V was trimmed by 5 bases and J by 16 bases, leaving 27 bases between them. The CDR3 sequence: CASSVERSGGSDELHF. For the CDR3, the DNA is TGTGCCAGCAGCGTTGAAAGAAGCGGCGGGAGCGATGAGCTCCACTTT.

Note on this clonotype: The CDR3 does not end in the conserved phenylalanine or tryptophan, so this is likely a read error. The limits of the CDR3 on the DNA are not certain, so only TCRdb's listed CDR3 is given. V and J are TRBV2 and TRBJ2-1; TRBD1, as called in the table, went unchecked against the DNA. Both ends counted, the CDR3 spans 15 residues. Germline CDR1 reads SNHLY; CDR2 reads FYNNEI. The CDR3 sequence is CASSDGGIHEQFFVP.

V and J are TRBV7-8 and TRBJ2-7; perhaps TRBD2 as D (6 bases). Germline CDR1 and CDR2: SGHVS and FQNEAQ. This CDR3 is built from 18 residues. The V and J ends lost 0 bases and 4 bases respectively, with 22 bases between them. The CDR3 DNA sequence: TGTGCCAGCAGCTTAGCGGGAGGTCGCACAACGCATTATTACGAGCAGTACGTC. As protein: CASSLAGGRTTHYYEQYV.

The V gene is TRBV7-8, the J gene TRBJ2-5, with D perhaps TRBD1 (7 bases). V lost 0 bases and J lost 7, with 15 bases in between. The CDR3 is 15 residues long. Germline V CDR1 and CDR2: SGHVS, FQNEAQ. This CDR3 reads CASSLARGTEATQYF. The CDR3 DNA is TGTGCCAGCAGCTTAGCGCGCGGGACAGAAGCGACCCAGTACTTC.

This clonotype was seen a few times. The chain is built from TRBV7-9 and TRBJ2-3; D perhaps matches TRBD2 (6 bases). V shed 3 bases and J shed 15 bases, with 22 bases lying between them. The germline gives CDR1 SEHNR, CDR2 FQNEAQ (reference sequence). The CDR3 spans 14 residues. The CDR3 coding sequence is TGTGCCAGCAGCTTTGAAAGAAGCGCCGGGAGCGATTATTTT. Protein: CASSFERSAGSDYF.

For the CDR3, the DNA is TGTGCCAGCAGCTTATGGGTAGCGGGAACCTACGAGCAGACTTTC. It encodes CASSLWVAGTYEQTF. The chain carries TRBV7-2 and TRBJ2-6, with TRBD2 matching over 8 bases. V trimming: 2 bases; J trimming: 18 bases; junction bases outside the gene matches: 15. CDR3 length equals 15 residues. Germline V gene data show CDR1 as SGHTA and CDR2 as FQGNSA. The variable domain in full, with the rest retrieved from reference TRBV7-2 and TRBJ2-6, is GAGVSQSPSNKVTEKGKDVELRCDPISGHTALYWYRQSLGQGLEFLIYFQGNSAPDKSGLPSDRFSAERTGGSVSTLTIQRTQQEDSAVYLCASSLWVAGTYEQTFGAGSRLTVL.

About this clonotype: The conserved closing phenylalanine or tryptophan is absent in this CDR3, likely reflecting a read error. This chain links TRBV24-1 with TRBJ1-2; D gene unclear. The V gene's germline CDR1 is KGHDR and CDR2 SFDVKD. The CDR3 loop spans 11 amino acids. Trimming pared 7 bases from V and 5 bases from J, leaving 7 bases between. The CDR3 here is CATSDQYGYTS. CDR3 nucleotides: TGTGCCACCAGCGATCAGTATGGCTACACCTCC.

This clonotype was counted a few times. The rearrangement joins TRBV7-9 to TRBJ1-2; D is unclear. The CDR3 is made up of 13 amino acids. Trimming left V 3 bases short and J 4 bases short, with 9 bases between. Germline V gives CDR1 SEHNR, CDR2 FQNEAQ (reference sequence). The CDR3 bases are TGTGCCAGCAGCTTCAACAGCCTCTATGGCTACACCTTC. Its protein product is CASSFNSLYGYTF.

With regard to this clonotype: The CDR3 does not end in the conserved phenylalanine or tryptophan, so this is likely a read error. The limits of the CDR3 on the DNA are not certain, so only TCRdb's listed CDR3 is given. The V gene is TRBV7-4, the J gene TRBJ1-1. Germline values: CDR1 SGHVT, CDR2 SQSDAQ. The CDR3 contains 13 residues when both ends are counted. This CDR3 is CASSVAVTSSTSG.

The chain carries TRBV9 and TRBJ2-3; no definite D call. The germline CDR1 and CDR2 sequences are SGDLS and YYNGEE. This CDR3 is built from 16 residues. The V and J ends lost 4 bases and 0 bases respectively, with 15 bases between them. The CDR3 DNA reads TGTGCCAGCAGCATTAGTGGGCACACTAGCACAGATACGCAGTATTTT. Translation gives CASSISGHTSTDTQYF.

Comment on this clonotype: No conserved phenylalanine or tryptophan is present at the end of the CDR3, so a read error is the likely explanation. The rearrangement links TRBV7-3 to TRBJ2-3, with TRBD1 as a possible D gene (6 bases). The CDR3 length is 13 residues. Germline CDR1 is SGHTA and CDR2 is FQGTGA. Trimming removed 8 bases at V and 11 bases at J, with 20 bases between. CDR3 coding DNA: TGTGCCAGCGGCCACGGGGACACAGATGAGCAGTATTAT. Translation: CASGHGDTDEQYY.

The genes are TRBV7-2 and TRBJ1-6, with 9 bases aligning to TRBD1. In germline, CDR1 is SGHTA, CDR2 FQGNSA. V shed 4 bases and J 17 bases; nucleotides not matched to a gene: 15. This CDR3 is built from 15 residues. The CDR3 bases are TGTGCCAGCAGCTCCGGGACAGGGTATGGCTACACCTTCCACTTT. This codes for CASSSGTGYGYTFHF. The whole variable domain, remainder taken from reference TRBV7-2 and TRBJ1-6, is GAGVSQSPSNKVTEKGKDVELRCDPISGHTALYWYRQSLGQGLEFLIYFQGNSAPDKSGLPSDRFSAERTGGSVSTLTIQRTQQEDSAVYLCASSSGTGYGYTFHFGNGTRLTVT.

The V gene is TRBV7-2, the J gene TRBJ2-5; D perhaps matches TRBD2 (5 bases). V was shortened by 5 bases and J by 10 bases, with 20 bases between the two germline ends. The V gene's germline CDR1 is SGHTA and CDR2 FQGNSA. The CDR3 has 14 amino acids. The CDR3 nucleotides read TGTGCCAGCAGCAGAGGAGGCGCGGAACAGAACCAGTACTTC. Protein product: CASSRGGAEQNQYF.

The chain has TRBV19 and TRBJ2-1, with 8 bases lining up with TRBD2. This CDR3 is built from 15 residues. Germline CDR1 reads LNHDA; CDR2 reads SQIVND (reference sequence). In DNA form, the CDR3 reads TGTGCTAGTGATAGCGGGGCGGCAACCTACAATGAGCAGTTCTTC. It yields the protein CASDSGAATYNEQFF.

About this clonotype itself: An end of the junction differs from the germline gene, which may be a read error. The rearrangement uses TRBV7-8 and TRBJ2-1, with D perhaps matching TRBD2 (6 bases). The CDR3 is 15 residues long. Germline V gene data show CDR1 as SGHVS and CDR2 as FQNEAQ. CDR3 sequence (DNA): TGTGCCAGCAGCTTAGCGAGACATCGGGAGAATGAGCATTTCTTC. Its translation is CASSLARHRENEHFF.

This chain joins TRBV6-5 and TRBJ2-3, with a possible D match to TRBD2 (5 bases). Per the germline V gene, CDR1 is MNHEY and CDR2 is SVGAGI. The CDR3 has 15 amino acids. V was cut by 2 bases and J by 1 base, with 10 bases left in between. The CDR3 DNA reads TGTGCCAGCAGTTACAGGGAGAGGCGCACAGATACGCAGTATTTT. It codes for CASSYRERRTDTQYF.